The present T cell receptor (beta chain) was sequenced within a study of cytomegalovirus exposure and HLA in healthy donors. Some clones are missing from TCRdb's copy, which holds only in-frame ones; the method was immunoSEQ multiplex PCR. The table lists some 64,000 clones, about 96% of them singletons. Study-wide points: Cytomegalovirus association was listed for around 170 TCR beta chains. The classifier was said to identify cytomegalovirus status with high specificity and sensitivity.

Germline CDR1 DFQATT, CDR2 SNEGSKA (reference sequence). V was clipped by 3 bases and J by 6 bases, with 9 bases between them. The CDR3 is made up of 11 amino acids. This clone was counted once. Its antigen remains unknown. V is TRBV20-1 and J is TRBJ2-7; D possibly corresponds to TRBD2 (6 bases). The sequence came from a young woman in good health and CMV-seronegative. The material sequenced was PBMCs. CDR3 nucleotide sequence: TGCAGTGCTAGCGGGAGCAGCGAGCAGTACTTC. Protein: CSASGSSEQYF.